A single sample gave rise to the 20 T cell receptor beta chains below, sequenced in a study of blood T cell repertoires in COVID-19. Libraries were prepared by immunoSEQ multiplex PCR; TCRdb keeps only in-frame clonotypes and omits some of them. This sample has under 300,000 clones, with over 70% found just once. Source material: peripheral blood. The origin of the receptors is a woman at least 80 years old with acute or convalescent COVID-19.

As for this clone: The sample has other DNA sequences that encode this CDR3 too. The rearrangement joins TRBV12-3 or TRBV12-4 to TRBJ1-2; the D gene is possibly TRBD1 (5 bases). Trimming shortened V by 6 bases and J by 7 bases, and 9 bases separated the two germline ends. This CDR3 contains 11 residues. The CDR3 loop reads CASRGGSGYTF. For the CDR3, the DNA is TGTGCCAGCAGGGGGGGAAGTGGCTACACCTTC.

The chain has TRBV7-2 and TRBJ1-6, with 8 bases fitting TRBD1. With V trimmed by 0 bases and J by 6 bases, 4 bases remained unmatched. The CDR3 extends over 16 amino acids. Germline CDR1 and CDR2: SGHTA and FQGNSA. This CDR3 reads CASSLAGTGVNSPLHF. CDR3 DNA: TGTGCCAGCAGCTTAGCAGGGACAGGAGTTAATTCACCCCTCCACTTT.

The chain links TRBV27 to TRBJ2-2; 7 bases map to TRBD1. After removal of 7 bases from V and 5 bases from J, the junction contained 10 bases not matched to a gene. The CDR3 loop spans 15 amino acids. Per germline, CDR1 MNHEY and CDR2 SMNVEV (reference sequence). In DNA, the CDR3 is TGTGCCAGCACCCCTCTCAGGGGGATGACCGGGGAGCTGTTTTTT. The encoded protein is CASTPLRGMTGELFF.

The chain couples TRBV7-8 to TRBJ1-5; possibly TRBD1 for D (6 bases). Germline-derived CDR1 and CDR2 are SGHVS and FQNEAQ. V was cut by 3 bases and J by 6 bases, with 15 bases left in between. The CDR3 runs 15 residues. The CDR3, as DNA: TGTGCCAGCAGCTTTAATACGGGAGGGGGTCAGCCCCAGCATTTT. Encoded protein: CASSFNTGGGQPQHF.

V is TRBV6-2 or TRBV6-3 and J is TRBJ2-1; 9 nucleotides match TRBD1. Germline-derived CDR1 and CDR2 are MNHEY and SVGEGT. This CDR3 has 14 amino acids. V gave up 5 bases and J gave up 5 bases; unmatched junction bases: 4. The CDR3 is CASSLGQGNNEQFF. The CDR3 DNA follows: TGTGCCAGCAGTCTGGGACAGGGAAACAATGAGCAGTTCTTC.

The chain combines TRBV7-7 with TRBJ2-7; D is perhaps TRBD1 (5 bases). V was shortened by 4 bases and J by 6 bases, with 16 bases between the two germline ends. This CDR3 is 14 amino acids long. Germline values: CDR1 SSHAT, CDR2 FNYEAQ (reference sequence). Written as DNA, the CDR3 is TGTGCCAGCAGCTCCTTAAGGGGTATTTGCGAGCAGTACTTC. Translation: CASSSLRGICEQYF.

The chain combines TRBV9 with TRBJ1-2, with D perhaps matching TRBD1 (5 bases). V was trimmed by 0 bases and J by 0 bases, leaving 9 bases between them. This CDR3 is 15 amino acids long. Germline V lookup: CDR1 SGDLS, CDR2 YYNGEE. The CDR3 here is CASSVAGGTNYGYTF. The CDR3 DNA reads TGTGCCAGCAGCGTAGCGGGGGGAACTAACTATGGCTACACCTTC. Full variable domain (rest looked up from reference TRBV9 and TRBJ1-2): DSGVTQTPKHLITATGQRVTLRCSPRSGDLSVYWYQQSLDQGLQFLIQYYNGEERAKGNILERFSAQQFPDLHSELNLSSLELGDSALYFCASSVAGGTNYGYTFGSGTRLTVV.

V is TRBV14 and J is TRBJ1-3; a weak D match, TRBD1 (6 bases). V was clipped by 0 bases and J by 7 bases, with 10 bases between them. CDR3 length: 14 amino acids. The germline V gene has CDR1 SGHDN and CDR2 FVKESK. The DNA for the CDR3 is TGTGCCAGCAGCCAAGATCCAGGGGAGAACACCATATATTTT. Protein product: CASSQDPGENTIYF.

The rearrangement joins TRBV6-5 to TRBJ1-1, with TRBD1 matching 11 bases. The V gene end was trimmed by 7 bases and the J gene end by 6 bases; junction bases not matched to a gene: 10. This CDR3 spans 15 amino acids. CDR1 is MNHEY, CDR2 SVGAGI, per germline. In DNA, the CDR3 is TGTGCCAGCACCGGACAGGGGGCGCGAGTAGCTGAAGCTTTCTTT. The encoded protein is CASTGQGARVAEAFF.

This clone was recorded once. The V call is TRBV16, the J call TRBJ2-6, with D possibly being TRBD2 (5 bases). The CDR3 is made up of 15 amino acids. V lost 3 bases and J lost 3, with 9 bases in between. Germline V gene data show CDR1 as KGHSY and CDR2 as FQNENV. CDR3 amino acids: CASSHRGNGANVLTF. The DNA for the CDR3 is TGTGCCAGCAGCCATCGGGGAAATGGGGCCAACGTCCTGACTTTC.

The chain carries TRBV6-5 and TRBJ1-2; D call uncertain. Germline CDR1 MNHEY, CDR2 SVGAGI. Trimming removed 7 bases from V and 5 bases from J, with 14 bases in between. CDR3 length: 13 amino acids. The CDR3 spells CASKSLGRYGYTF. CDR3 DNA sequence: TGTGCCAGCAAAAGCTTGGGCAGATATGGCTACACCTTC.

This rearrangement joins TRBV19 to TRBJ2-2, with 7 bases that match TRBD2. The CDR3 runs 16 residues. Unmatched junction bases numbered 6, after V lost 2 bases and J lost 3 bases. Germline lookup yields CDR1 LNHDA and CDR2 SQIVND (reference sequence). Here the CDR3 reads CASSIRPGGDTGELFF. The CDR3 bases are TGTGCCAGTAGTATACGGCCGGGAGGTGACACCGGGGAGCTGTTTTTT.

In this sample, this clone turned up many times. This chain joins TRBV6-6 and TRBJ1-1; 9 bases match TRBD1. Germline CDR1 and CDR2: MNHNY and SVGAGI (reference sequence). The CDR3 consists of 18 residues. J was trimmed by 1 base and V by 5 bases; bases with no gene match: 14. CDR3: CASSPTIPGQGGNTEAFF. CDR3 sequence (DNA): TGTGCCAGCAGTCCTACAATACCGGGACAGGGAGGGAACACTGAAGCTTTCTTT.

This rearrangement joins TRBV27 to TRBJ2-5, with D possibly being TRBD2 (6 bases). The germline V and J ends were trimmed by 5 bases and 3 bases, with 13 bases remaining between them. Germline CDR1 MNHEY, CDR2 SMNVEV (reference sequence). This CDR3 spans 14 amino acids. The CDR3 DNA is TGTGCCAGCAGTCCTCGCACGGGAGAAGAGACCCAGTACTTC. This codes for CASSPRTGEETQYF.

This CDR3 is CASGIGQMNTEAFF. CDR3 DNA sequence: TGTGCTAGTGGTATAGGACAAATGAACACTGAAGCTTTCTTT. The chain joins TRBV12-5 to TRBJ1-1; possibly TRBD1 for D (5 bases). CDR3 size: 14 residues. CDR1 and CDR2 (germline): LGHNT, FRNRAP. V gave up 5 bases and J gave up 0 bases, with 10 bases separating them. Drawing the rest from reference TRBV12-5 and TRBJ1-1, the complete variable domain is DARVTQTPRHKVTEMGQEVTMRCQPILGHNTVFWYRQTMMQGLELLAYFRNRAPLDDSGMPKDRFSAEMPDATLATLKIQPSEPRDSAVYFCASGIGQMNTEAFFGQGTRLTVV.

The chain is built from TRBV11-1 and TRBJ2-6; D not certain. CDR1 is SGHAT, CDR2 FQDESV, per germline (reference sequence). Trimming removed 3 bases from V and 2 bases from J, with 11 bases in between. The CDR3 loop spans 16 amino acids. The CDR3 region is CASSFLVGAGANVLTF. CDR3 nucleotide sequence: TGTGCCAGCAGCTTTTTAGTGGGCGCTGGGGCCAACGTCCTGACTTTC.

Only a few counts were recorded for this clone. The CDR3 is CASSPGQGPGEYF. The DNA for the CDR3 is TGTGCCAGCAGTCCGGGACAGGGGCCAGGAGAGTATTTT. The chain recombines TRBV21-1 with TRBJ2-3; TRBD1 is the table's D call and was not checked against the DNA. TRBV21-1 is noted as a pseudogene. The CDR3 extends over 13 amino acids.

The chain employs TRBV4-3 and TRBJ1-6; 10 bases are a match to TRBD1. The V segment lost 4 bases and the J segment 7 bases; nucleotides outside the gene matches: 7. Germline assignment: CDR1 LGHNA and CDR2 YSLEER. This CDR3 region has 16 residues. CDR3 DNA sequence: TGCGCCAGCAGCCGCCAGACAGGGGGCTGGAATTCACCCCTCCACTTT. This codes for CASSRQTGGWNSPLHF.

The gene calls are TRBV3-1 (or the pseudogene TRBV3-2) and TRBJ2-2, with 11 positions matching TRBD2. The ends lost 6 bases at V and 5 bases at J; junction bases unmatched: 5. CDR1 and CDR2 (germline): LGHDT, YNNKEL (reference sequence). The CDR3 spans 15 residues. The CDR3, as DNA: TGTGCCAGCAGACTTAGCGGGGGGGTAACCGGGGAGCTGTTTTTT. Protein: CASRLSGGVTGELFF.

The chain has TRBV2 and TRBJ2-7; 9 bases map to TRBD1. Germline CDR1 reads SNHLY; CDR2 reads FYNNEI. The CDR3 has 13 residues. The CDR3 coding sequence is TGTGCTTCCACAGGGGGCGCGACCTACGAGCAGTACTTC. Translated, it gives CASTGGATYEQYF.